This TCR beta chain was documented in a study of cytomegalovirus exposure and HLA in healthy donors. The study, taken as a whole, reports: TCR beta V- and J-gene trimming, according to a later analysis, was linked to a missense DCLRE1C variant. In a later analysis, most CMV-associated TCR beta chains appeared HLA-restricted.

The table lists this clone with a few counts. Its target is unknown. Researchers ran the PCR with 60 Vbeta and 13 Jbeta primers. Sequencing used immunoSEQ multiplex PCR; TCRdb keeps in-frame clones, though not all of them. The sample has some 97,000 clones, 76% seen once; the top ten hold over 3.5%. The TCR sequence derives from a woman between 45 and 60 years old in good health and CMV-seropositive. Material for sequencing was PBMCs.

CDR3 bases: TGTGCCAGCAGCTGGGCACCTCACTATGGCTACACCTTC. It yields the protein CASSWAPHYGYTF. This chain joins TRBV11-2 and TRBJ1-2; the D is unclear. V lost 4 bases, J lost 3 bases, and 9 bases lay in between. This CDR3 spans 13 amino acids. The V gene's germline CDR1 is SGHAT and CDR2 FQNNGV.